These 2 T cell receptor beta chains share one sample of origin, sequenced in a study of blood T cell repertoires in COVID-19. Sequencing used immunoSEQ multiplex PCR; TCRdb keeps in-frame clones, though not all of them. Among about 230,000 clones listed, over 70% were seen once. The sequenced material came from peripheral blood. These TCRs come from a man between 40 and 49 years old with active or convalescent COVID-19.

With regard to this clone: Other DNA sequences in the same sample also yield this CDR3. The CDR3 sequence: CASSFQGYNSPLHF. CDR3 bases: TGTGCCAGCAGCTTCCAGGGGTATAATTCACCCCTCCACTTT. The chain joins TRBV6-5 to TRBJ1-6; a weak D match, TRBD1 (6 bases). The CDR3 is 14 amino acids. The germline CDR1 and CDR2 sequences are MNHEY and SVGAGI. V was shortened by 6 bases and J by 4 bases, with 10 bases between the two germline ends.

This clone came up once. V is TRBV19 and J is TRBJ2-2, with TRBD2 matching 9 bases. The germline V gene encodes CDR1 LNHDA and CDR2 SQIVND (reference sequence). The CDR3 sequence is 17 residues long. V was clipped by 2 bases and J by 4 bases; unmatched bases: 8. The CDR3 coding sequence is TGTGCCAGTAGTATAATCGCTAGCGGGATTGGCACCGGGGAGCTGTTTTTT. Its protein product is CASSIIASGIGTGELFF. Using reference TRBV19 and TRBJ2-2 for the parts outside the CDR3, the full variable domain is DGGITQSPKYLFRKEGQNVTLSCEQNLNHDAMYWYRQDPGQGLRLIYYSQIVNDFQKGDIAEGYSVSREKKESFPLTVTSAQKNPTAFYLCASSIIASGIGTGELFFGEGSRLTVL.